One and the same sample provided the 3 T cell receptor beta chains below, sequenced in a study of neurological immune-mediated disorders. TCRdb re-called the 5' RACE reads with MiXCR, one entry per CDR3 protein. The table includes some 37,000 distinct CDR3 sequences, about 9.4% detected once. The sequencing input was PBMCs. The receptors originated from a woman aged 30 to 39 with HTLV-1-associated myelopathy (HAM/TSP).

This clonotype was counted many times. The rearrangement links TRBV7-6 to TRBJ2-7; D ambiguous. V dropped 0 bases and J dropped 0 bases, with 6 bases sitting between them. The germline V gene has CDR1 SGHVS and CDR2 FNYEAQ. This CDR3 is built from 14 residues. The CDR3 bases are TGTGCCAGCAGCTTAGCGCCGGACTCCTACGAGCAGTACTTC. It yields the protein CASSLAPDSYEQYF.

This clonotype came up many times. The CDR3 loop reads CSASGQLAKNIQYF. For the CDR3, the DNA is TGCAGTGCCAGCGGACAGTTAGCCAAAAACATTCAGTACTTC. The V call is TRBV20-1, the J call TRBJ2-4; possible D gene TRBD1, 6 bases. This CDR3 is 14 amino acids long. The V end was cut by 6 bases, the J end by 0 bases, with 12 bases between. Germline CDR1 is DFQATT and CDR2 is SNEGSKA (reference sequence).

Ten or more counts support this clonotype. The chain joins TRBV18 to TRBJ2-7; tentatively, D is TRBD2 (6 bases). The CDR3 has 12 amino acids. Trimming removed 3 bases at V and 7 bases at J, with 10 bases between. Germline V lookup: CDR1 KGHSH, CDR2 LQKENI. The CDR3 is CASSPQGREQYF. CDR3 DNA: TGTGCCAGCTCACCCCAAGGGAGGGAGCAGTACTTC.